These T cell receptor beta chains were read from a single sample in a study of shared clonotypes between healthy human individuals. This table comes from immunoSEQ multiplex PCR, and its TCRdb copy is limited to in-frame clones, with some not included. The sample records roughly 170,000 clones, approximately 70% being singletons. Sequences were obtained from memory CD4+ T cells sorted from blood. These receptor sequences come from a man under 40 in good health. The CDR3 runs from the conserved cysteine through the conserved F or W. A D gene is named only where the DNA matches it firmly. Only some rows state a clone size, as once, few, many or a class for expanded clones.

v_call: TRBV20-1
d_call: .
clone_size: many
j_call: TRBJ1-2
cdr3_nt: TGCAGTGCTAGAAGTAGGAGTGGCTACACCTTC
cdr3_aa: CSARSRSGYTF

v_call: TRBV7-2
d_call: .
clone_size: .
j_call: TRBJ2-2
cdr3_nt: TGTGCCAGCAGCTTAGCGGGGCGCGGCCGGGAGCTGTTTTTT
cdr3_aa: CASSLAGRGRELFF

v_call: TRBV30
d_call: .
clone_size: once
j_call: TRBJ1-5
cdr3_nt: TGTGCCTGGAGTGTTGGTGGTCAGCCCCAGCATTTT
cdr3_aa: CAWSVGGQPQHF

v_call: TRBV5-1
d_call: TRBD2
clone_size: many
j_call: TRBJ2-7
cdr3_nt: TGCGCCAGCAGCGTTACTAGCGGCCAGGGCGAGCAGTACTTC
cdr3_aa: CASSVTSGQGEQYF

v_call: TRBV7-9
d_call: .
clone_size: many
j_call: TRBJ2-1
cdr3_nt: TGTGCCAGCAGCTTAGGGGGACTTTTCCCTGAGCAGTTCTTC
cdr3_aa: CASSLGGLFPEQFF

v_call: TRBV11-2
d_call: TRBD1
clone_size: few
j_call: TRBJ1-5
cdr3_nt: TGTGCCAGCAGCACGGACAGGCTCAATCAGCCCCAGCATTTT
cdr3_aa: CASSTDRLNQPQHF

v_call: TRBV30
d_call: .
clone_size: .
j_call: TRBJ2-5
cdr3_nt: TGTGCCTGGGCCGTCCGGCTTGGGGAGACCCAGTACTTC
cdr3_aa: CAWAVRLGETQYF

v_call: TRBV27
d_call: .
clone_size: .
j_call: TRBJ1-5
cdr3_nt: TGTGCCAGCAGGGGTTCCCCTTATAGCAATCAGCCCCAGCATTTT
cdr3_aa: CASRGSPYSNQPQHF

v_call: TRBV6-5
d_call: .
clone_size: .
j_call: TRBJ2-1
cdr3_nt: TGTGCCAGCCGAGGGAGGGGGGCGGCGGACAATGAGCAGTTCTTC
cdr3_aa: CASRGRGAADNEQFF

v_call: TRBV6-1
d_call: TRBD1
clone_size: .
j_call: TRBJ1-4
cdr3_nt: TGTGCCAGCAGACCACAGGGGCCTAATGAAAAACTGTTTTTT
cdr3_aa: CASRPQGPNEKLFF

v_call: TRBV10-3
d_call: TRBD1
clone_size: .
j_call: TRBJ2-7
cdr3_nt: TGTGCCATCAGTGGCCCCGGGACAGAGGTCTACGAGCAGTACTTC
cdr3_aa: CAISGPGTEVYEQYF

v_call: TRBV2
d_call: .
clone_size: .
j_call: TRBJ2-7
cdr3_nt: TGTGCCAGCAGTGACCGGGGGTCGGGCGAGCAGTACTTC
cdr3_aa: CASSDRGSGEQYF

v_call: TRBV7-6
d_call: .
clone_size: .
j_call: TRBJ2-2
cdr3_nt: TGTGCCAGCAGGTTGACAGGGAACACCGGGGAGCTGTTTTTT
cdr3_aa: CASRLTGNTGELFF

v_call: TRBV25-1
d_call: TRBD1
clone_size: .
j_call: TRBJ2-3
cdr3_nt: TGTGCCAGCAGTGGAGCACCTATAGACAGGGGGAACACAGATACGCAGTATTTT
cdr3_aa: CASSGAPIDRGNTDTQYF

v_call: TRBV6-6
d_call: .
clone_size: .
j_call: TRBJ2-7
cdr3_nt: TGTGCCAGCAGTTACTCGACAGGCTACGAGCAGTACTTC
cdr3_aa: CASSYSTGYEQYF

v_call: TRBV6-5
d_call: .
clone_size: once
j_call: TRBJ2-5
cdr3_nt: TGTGCCAGCAGTTACCGGGGACGAGGAGAGACCCAGTACTTC
cdr3_aa: CASSYRGRGETQYF

v_call: TRBV6-1
d_call: .
clone_size: few
j_call: TRBJ2-7
cdr3_nt: TGTGCCAGCGGCTTGGTAGCGGCCAACTACGAGCAGTACTTC
cdr3_aa: CASGLVAANYEQYF

v_call: TRBV18
d_call: .
clone_size: few
j_call: TRBJ2-1
cdr3_nt: TGTGCCAGCTCACCAGAGCGGTCCTCCTACAATGAGCAGTTCTTC
cdr3_aa: CASSPERSSYNEQFF

v_call: TRBV30
d_call: .
clone_size: few
j_call: TRBJ2-1
cdr3_nt: TGTGCCTGGACCCCCTGGACGGGAGAGCAGTTCTTC
cdr3_aa: CAWTPWTGEQFF

v_call: TRBV27
d_call: .
clone_size: many
j_call: TRBJ2-2
cdr3_nt: TGTGCCAGCAGTTTATCGAGCACAGGAAGGGCGAACACCGGGGAGCTGTTTTTT
cdr3_aa: CASSLSSTGRANTGELFF

v_call: TRBV7-9
d_call: .
clone_size: .
j_call: TRBJ1-2
cdr3_nt: TGTGCCAGCAGCTTAACAGCTAACTATGGCTACACCTTC
cdr3_aa: CASSLTANYGYTF

v_call: TRBV6-6
d_call: TRBD2
clone_size: .
j_call: TRBJ2-3
cdr3_nt: TGTGCCAGCAGGCGGGAGGGTAACACAGATACGCAGTATTTT
cdr3_aa: CASRREGNTDTQYF

v_call: TRBV18
d_call: TRBD1
clone_size: few
j_call: TRBJ1-2
cdr3_nt: TGTGCCAGCTCACCGGGGACAGGGGGCCTCTATGGCTACACCTTC
cdr3_aa: CASSPGTGGLYGYTF

v_call: TRBV6-6
d_call: .
clone_size: .
j_call: TRBJ2-2
cdr3_nt: TGTGCCAGCAGTTCTGGGGGGCCGGTGTATGGGGAGCTGTTTTTT
cdr3_aa: CASSSGGPVYGELFF

v_call: TRBV2
d_call: .
clone_size: .
j_call: TRBJ2-1
cdr3_nt: TGTGCCAGCCGGCCGACCCCGGCCAGGGAGTGGACCATCGCCTACAATGAGCAGTTCTTC
cdr3_aa: CASRPTPAREWTIAYNEQFF

v_call: TRBV19
d_call: TRBD1
clone_size: few
j_call: TRBJ1-5
cdr3_nt: TGTGCCAGTAGCGACAGGGGGAATCAGCCCCAGCATTTT
cdr3_aa: CASSDRGNQPQHF

v_call: TRBV27
d_call: .
clone_size: .
j_call: TRBJ1-1
cdr3_nt: TGTGCCAGCAGTTTTTCCGAAGACGCCTGGGCTTTCTTT
cdr3_aa: CASSFSEDAWAFF

v_call: TRBV2
d_call: .
clone_size: few
j_call: TRBJ1-4
cdr3_nt: TGTGCCAGCACTTTGGACGGAAATGAAAAACTGTTTTTT
cdr3_aa: CASTLDGNEKLFF

v_call: TRBV23-1
d_call: .
clone_size: .
j_call: TRBJ2-4
cdr3_nt: TGCGCCAGCAGTCTAAGGAACATTCAGTACTTC
cdr3_aa: CASSLRNIQYF

v_call: TRBV9
d_call: TRBD2
clone_size: .
j_call: TRBJ2-2
cdr3_nt: TGTGCCAGCACCCGGAGGACTAGCGGGAGTCTGGGGGAGCTGTTTTTT
cdr3_aa: CASTRRTSGSLGELFF

v_call: TRBV6-1
d_call: .
clone_size: .
j_call: TRBJ2-7
cdr3_nt: TGTGCCAGCAGTGAAGCTCCGAGCTACGAGCAGTACTTC
cdr3_aa: CASSEAPSYEQYF

v_call: TRBV11-2
d_call: .
clone_size: few
j_call: TRBJ1-5
cdr3_nt: TGTGCCAGCAGTTACGGGGGACGGAGGATCAATCAGCCCCAGCATTTT
cdr3_aa: CASSYGGRRINQPQHF

v_call: TRBV18
d_call: .
clone_size: .
j_call: TRBJ1-3
cdr3_nt: TGTGCCAGCTCACAGTCTGGGCCTGGAGGAAACACCATATATTTT
cdr3_aa: CASSQSGPGGNTIYF

v_call: TRBV7-9
d_call: .
clone_size: many
j_call: TRBJ2-7
cdr3_nt: TGTGCCAGCAGCTTAGCAGGGGTGAACTACGAGCAGTACTTC
cdr3_aa: CASSLAGVNYEQYF

v_call: TRBV7-9
d_call: TRBD1
clone_size: few
j_call: TRBJ2-1
cdr3_nt: TGTGCCAGCAGCCAGGGGGAGTCTCTGGGCAATGAGCAGTTCTTC
cdr3_aa: CASSQGESLGNEQFF

v_call: TRBV2
d_call: TRBD1
clone_size: .
j_call: TRBJ1-1
cdr3_nt: TGTGCCAGCACACCTAGCCCGGGACAGGGTATCCAAGCTTTCTTT
cdr3_aa: CASTPSPGQGIQAFF

v_call: TRBV5-8
d_call: .
clone_size: few
j_call: TRBJ2-6
cdr3_nt: TGTGCCAGCAGCTTGGGGACGGAAGTTCCTTCTGGGGCCAACGTCCTGACTTTC
cdr3_aa: CASSLGTEVPSGANVLTF